The source of this TCR beta chain is a study of blood T cell repertoires in COVID-19 (dated by TCRdb to the early 2020s). In terms of the full investigation: Recovered participants in ImmuneRACE Cohort 3 were defined by two consecutive negative NP/OP PCR tests, clearance by a healthcare professional, or resolution of symptoms. The samples were drawn from the first 160 participants of the ongoing ImmuneRACE study and from 1,254 subjects provided by 6 global collaborators. The material from the prospective study consisted of cDNA or gDNA derived from T cells, B-cell-depleted T cells, or PBMCs. The repertoires were released in a freely available public database intended as a resource for research on the immune response to SARS-CoV-2. The collaborator samples originated in the United States, Italy and Spain and spanned the acute and convalescent phases of COVID-19. Nearly every sample came with metadata listing a de-identified subject ID, COVID-19 status, age in years and sex. Where available, HLA class I and class II types were obtained from metadata supplied by the sample provider rather than from assay-based typing. The dataset comprised deeply sampled blood TCRbeta repertoires from subjects exposed to, actively infected with, or recovered from COVID-19.

This clone was observed a single time. It has no known antigen specificity. No qualities accompany the bases; no much larger clone lies one base away. The CDR3, cysteine through phenylalanine, is 14 amino acids long. Solely the CDR3 DNA is kept, with 42 bases framed from the first base. From a lookup of the germline V gene, CDR1 and CDR2 are SGHRS and YFSETQ. Trimming removed 0 bases from V and 5 bases from J; the gene matches leave 3 bases unexplained. The immunoSEQ Assay, a bias-controlled multiplex PCR, was used to amplify TCRbeta CDR3 regions from genomic DNA. Processing in the source paper ran as follows. Nucleated cell counts per sample were estimated from amplification of reference gene primers within the assay. Sequence reads were collapsed and filtered to measure the absolute abundance of every unique TCRbeta CDR3 rearrangement. For each sample, productive Simpson clonality was calculated by taking the square root of Simpson's diversity index across productive rearrangements. The table comes from immuneACCESS by way of TCRdb, which keeps in-frame sequences with V and J called. Part of the clones is missing from these tables; in studies checked, under half for an unresolved V gene and the rest for unknown reasons. For V, J and clone size, that table is used; D and trimming come from the DNA. The sample has about 170,000 clones on record, about 80% of them singletons. The top ten clonotypes cover under 20% of the sample.

Enrolling through a virtual design, the prospective study's participants ranged in age from about 18 to 100 years and lived across roughly 23 United States geographic areas. To assign participants to cohorts, the prospective study relied on clinical history that participants themselves reported in a screening survey and a study questionnaire. In the prospective study, whole blood, serum and a nasopharyngeal or oropharyngeal swab were collected from each participant by mobile phlebotomists. Additional blood draws and questionnaires over an approximately 2-month period could optionally be provided by prospective study participants. Before DNA extraction, blood samples from the prospective study were shipped at room temperature or frozen. The research as a whole found: The amount of clinical and demographic metadata varied by source and participant and was provided uncurated.

This sequence was found in a woman in her 70s in a cohort exposed to, infected with or recovered from COVID-19 (not recorded which). Here the chain combines TRBV5-1 and TRBJ2-3; 7 central bases correspond to TRBD2. The sequenced sample consisted of PBMCs or T cells enriched from blood (not recorded which). The CDR3 protein is CASSLDPSGDTQYF. The sequenced DNA is TGCGCCAGCAGCTTGGACCCTAGCGGAGATACGCAGTATTTT.